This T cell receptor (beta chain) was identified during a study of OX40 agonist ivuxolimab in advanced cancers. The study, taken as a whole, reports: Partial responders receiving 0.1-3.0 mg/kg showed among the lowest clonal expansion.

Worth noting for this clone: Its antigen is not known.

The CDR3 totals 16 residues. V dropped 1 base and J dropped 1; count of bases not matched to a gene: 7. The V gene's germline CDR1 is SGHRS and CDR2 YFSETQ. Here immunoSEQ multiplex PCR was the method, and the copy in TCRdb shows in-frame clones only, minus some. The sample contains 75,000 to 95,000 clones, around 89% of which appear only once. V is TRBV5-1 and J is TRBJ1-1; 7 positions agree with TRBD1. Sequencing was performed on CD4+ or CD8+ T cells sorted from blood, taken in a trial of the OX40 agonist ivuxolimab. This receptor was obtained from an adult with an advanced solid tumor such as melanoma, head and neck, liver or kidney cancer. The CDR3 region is CASSLRRGSGNTEAFF. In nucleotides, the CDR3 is TGCGCCAGCAGCTTGCGCAGGGGGAGTGGGAACACTGAAGCTTTCTTT.